The next 9 T cell receptor beta chains were all read from a single sample in a study of Tregs in tolerant kidney transplant recipients. Data came from immunoSEQ multiplex PCR; TCRdb stores just in-frame clones and leaves some out. This table has hundreds of thousands of clones, more than 65% appearing once. Sequencing was carried out using CD4+ T cells from blood. These receptor sequences come from a human donor in good health.

The V and J genes are TRBV5-1 and TRBJ1-4; TRBD1 agrees at 7 bases. Per the germline V gene, CDR1 is SGHRS and CDR2 is YFSETQ. After removal of 4 bases from V and 5 bases from J, the junction contained 5 bases not matched to a gene. This CDR3 has 14 amino acids. The CDR3 DNA reads TGCGCCAGCAGCCGAGACAGGGTGAATGAAAAACTGTTTTTT. Amino acid sequence: CASSRDRVNEKLFF.

The rearrangement uses TRBV7-2 and TRBJ2-1; perhaps TRBD1 as D (5 bases). The V gene lost 0 bases and the J gene lost 7 bases, with 13 bases spanning the gap. In germline, CDR1 is SGHTA, CDR2 FQGNSA. CDR3 length: 15 residues. CDR3 in amino acids: CASSLARAFRNEQFF. The DNA for the CDR3 is TGTGCCAGCAGCTTAGCCAGGGCTTTCCGGAATGAGCAGTTCTTC.

This clone appeared a single time. Here the CDR3 DNA reads TGTGCCAGTAGTTCCCAGGGATCCCTCTACGAGCAGTACTTC. This sequence encodes CASSSQGSLYEQYF. The chain has TRBV19 and TRBJ2-7, with D maybe TRBD1 (5 bases). CDR1 is LNHDA, CDR2 SQIVND, per germline (reference sequence). The CDR3 loop spans 14 amino acids. Trimming took off 5 bases at V and 3 bases at J, with 14 bases between the two ends.

The rearrangement joins TRBV7-8 to TRBJ1-2; maybe TRBD1 (6 bases). V was shortened by 4 bases and J by 6 bases, with 15 bases between the two germline ends. This CDR3 spans 14 amino acids. Germline V gives CDR1 SGHVS, CDR2 FQNEAQ. CDR3 in DNA: TGTGCCAGCAGCTCCTACCTCACAGGGAATGGCTACACCTTC. Translated: CASSSYLTGNGYTF. Full variable domain (remainder filled in from reference TRBV7-8 and TRBJ1-2): GAGVSQSPRYKVAKRGQDVALRCDPISGHVSLFWYQQALGQGPEFLTYFQNEAQLDKSGLPSDRFFAERPEGSVSTLKIQRTQQEDSAVYLCASSSYLTGNGYTFGSGTRLTVV.

The rearrangement links TRBV5-1 to TRBJ2-2; 7 bases agree with TRBD2. This CDR3 is 15 amino acids long. CDR1 is SGHRS, CDR2 YFSETQ, per germline. V lost 0 bases and J lost 6; bases outside the gene matches: 5. The CDR3 DNA follows: TGCGCCAGCAGCTTGGCAGCGGCGGGAGCCGGGGAGCTGTTTTTT. It is translated as CASSLAAAGAGELFF.

The rearrangement joins TRBV29-1 to TRBJ1-1; no firm D call. Germline loops: CDR1 SQVTM, CDR2 ANQGSEA. Trimming removed 7 bases at V and 1 base at J, with 13 bases between. This CDR3 comprises 13 residues. The CDR3 DNA reads TGCAGCGCCGGGGATCAACCGAACACTGAAGCTTTCTTT. Translated: CSAGDQPNTEAFF.

The chain combines TRBV6-5 with TRBJ2-5; TRBD2 matches 12 bases. Judging by the DNA end, TRBJ2-7 fits better; the J call may be wrong. Per the germline V gene, CDR1 is MNHEY and CDR2 is SVGAGI. CDR3 length: 14 residues. In nucleotides, the CDR3 is TGTGCCAGCCGGTGGACTAGCGGGACCCTCGAGCAGTACTTC. Translation gives CASRWTSGTLEQYF.

CDR3: CASTTGSTGETQYF. The CDR3 coding sequence is TGTGCCAGCACTACCGGGTCCACGGGGGAGACCCAGTACTTC. This chain links TRBV19 with TRBJ2-5; tentatively, D is TRBD2 (5 bases). This CDR3 has 14 residues. CDR1 is LNHDA and CDR2 is SQIVND in the germline V gene (reference sequence). With 9 bases removed from V and 5 bases from J, the gap between germline ends came to 19 bases.

This CDR3 reads CASSKWGPGLRDNEQFF. The DNA for the CDR3 is TGTGCCAGTAGTAAGTGGGGACCGGGGCTACGGGACAATGAGCAGTTCTTC. The V call is TRBV19, the J call TRBJ2-1; either TRBD1 or TRBD2 may fit D (5 bases each). The V end was cut by 4 bases, the J end by 5 bases, with 21 bases between. The CDR3 contains 17 residues. Germline V gene data show CDR1 as LNHDA and CDR2 as SQIVND (reference sequence).